These 8 T cell receptor beta chains originate from one sample sequenced in a study of cytomegalovirus exposure and HLA in healthy donors. The PCR had 60 Vbeta and 13 Jbeta primers. TCRdb's table, derived via immunoSEQ multiplex PCR, lists solely in-frame clones and lacks some. The sample holds 200,000 or so clones. Sequences were obtained from PBMCs. The source of these receptors is a boy aged 5-17 years in good health and CMV-seronegative.

The V gene is TRBV7-3, the J gene TRBJ2-6; D is unclear. The germline V gene encodes CDR1 SGHTA and CDR2 FQGTGA. With 6 bases removed from V and 1 base from J, the gap between germline ends came to 7 bases. The CDR3 covers 14 residues. The CDR3 here is CASSRDSGANVLTF. The CDR3 coding sequence is TGTGCCAGCAGTCGAGATTCTGGGGCCAACGTCCTGACTTTC.

The rearrangement uses TRBV29-1 and TRBJ2-2; the match to TRBD1 covers 9 bases. The ends lost 8 bases at V and 10 bases at J; junction bases unmatched: 17. This CDR3 has 15 residues. Per germline, CDR1 SQVTM and CDR2 ANQGSEA. CDR3 DNA sequence: TGCAGCATCCTCCTGCCGGGACAGGGAGGAGAGGAGCTGTTTTTT. The encoded protein is CSILLPGQGGEELFF.

The V and J genes are TRBV28 and TRBJ2-1, with TRBD2 identical over 10 bases. V lost 7 bases and J lost 8; bases outside the gene matches: 5. Germline V lookup: CDR1 MDHEN, CDR2 SYDVKM. The CDR3 is 13 residues long. Written as DNA, the CDR3 is TGTGCCAGCACGAGCGGGGGGGCGTATGAGCAGTTCTTC. It specifies CASTSGGAYEQFF.

The chain joins TRBV19 to TRBJ2-7, with TRBD1 matching 8 bases. Germline CDR1 LNHDA, CDR2 SQIVND (reference sequence). This CDR3 has 15 residues. The V and J ends lost 5 bases and 2 bases, in that order; junction bases with no gene match: 8. The CDR3 loop reads CASSYGTGWTYEQYF. CDR3 DNA: TGTGCCAGTAGTTACGGGACAGGTTGGACCTACGAGCAGTACTTC. Filled out from reference TRBV19 and TRBJ2-7, the complete variable domain reads DGGITQSPKYLFRKEGQNVTLSCEQNLNHDAMYWYRQDPGQGLRLIYYSQIVNDFQKGDIAEGYSVSREKKESFPLTVTSAQKNPTAFYLCASSYGTGWTYEQYFGPGTRLTVT.

The rearrangement links TRBV30 to TRBJ1-6; no clear D. This CDR3 is 15 amino acids long. Germline CDR1 GTSNPN, CDR2 SVGIG (reference sequence). The V end lost 0 bases, the J end lost 2 bases, and 8 bases lay between the germline ends. The CDR3 coding sequence is TGTGCCTGGAGTGTGCCCGGGGCCTATAATTCACCCCTCCACTTT. Translated, it gives CAWSVPGAYNSPLHF.

The CDR3 protein is CASSGGQAPSEAFF. CDR3 bases: TGTGCCAGCAGCGGGGGACAGGCGCCGAGTGAAGCTTTCTTT. The chain has TRBV5-6 and TRBJ1-1; the match to TRBD1 covers 8 bases. From germline, CDR1 is SGHDT and CDR2 YYEEEE. The CDR3 has 14 residues. With 4 bases clipped from V and 7 bases from J, the junction kept 9 bases outside the gene matches. The full variable domain, with the rest looked up from reference TRBV5-6 and TRBJ1-1, is DAGVTQSPTHLIKTRGQQVTLRCSPKSGHDTVSWYQQALGQGPQFIFQYYEEEERQRGNFPDRFSGHQFPNYSSELNVNALLLGDSALYLCASSGGQAPSEAFFGQGTRLTVV.

The gene calls are TRBV15 and TRBJ2-1, with D perhaps TRBD2 (7 bases). Per the germline V gene, CDR1 is LNHNV and CDR2 is YYDKDF (reference sequence). V dropped 0 bases and J dropped 4 bases, with 16 bases sitting between them. The CDR3 runs to 17 residues. This CDR3 reads CATSRDRGGIAYNEQFF. The CDR3 DNA reads TGTGCCACCAGCAGAGACCGCGGGGGCATAGCATACAATGAGCAGTTCTTC.

The gene calls are TRBV11-2 and TRBJ2-7, with a weak D call TRBD2 (5 bases). The CDR3 is 13 amino acids. Germline V gives CDR1 SGHAT, CDR2 FQNNGV. Trimming shortened V by 0 bases and J by 3 bases, and 6 bases separated the two germline ends. Written as DNA, the CDR3 is TGTGCCAGCAGCTTAGACAGCGGCTACGAGCAGTACTTC. Encoded protein: CASSLDSGYEQYF.